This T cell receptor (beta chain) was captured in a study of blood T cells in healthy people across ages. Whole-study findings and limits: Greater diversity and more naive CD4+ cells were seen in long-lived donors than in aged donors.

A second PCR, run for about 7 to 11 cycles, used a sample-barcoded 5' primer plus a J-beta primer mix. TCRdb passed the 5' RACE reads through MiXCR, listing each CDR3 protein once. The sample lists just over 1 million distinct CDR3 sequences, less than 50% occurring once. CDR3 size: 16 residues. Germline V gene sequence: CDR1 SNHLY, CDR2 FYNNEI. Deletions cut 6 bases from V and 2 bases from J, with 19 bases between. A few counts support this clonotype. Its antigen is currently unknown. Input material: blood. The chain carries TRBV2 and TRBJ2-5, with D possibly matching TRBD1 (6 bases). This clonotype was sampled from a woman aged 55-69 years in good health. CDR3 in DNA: TGTGCCAGCAGCGAATCAACCCGGACAGTTCAAGAGACCCAGTACTTC. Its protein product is CASSESTRTVQETQYF. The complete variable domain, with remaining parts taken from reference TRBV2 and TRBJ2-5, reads EPEVTQTPSHQVTQMGQEVILRCVPISNHLYFYWYRQILGQKVEFLVSFYNNEISEKSEIFDDQFSVERPDGSNFTLKIRSTKLEDSAMYFCASSESTRTVQETQYFGPGTRLLVL.